This TCR beta chain appears in the sequencing data of a study of T-cell reconstitution after alpha-beta-depleted transplantation in children. With 7 bases clipped from V and 4 bases from J, the junction kept 3 bases outside the gene matches. Germline V gene lookup returns CDR1 MNHEY and CDR2 SVGEGT. The CDR3 length is 13 residues. Preparation of the TCRbeta library used unique molecular identifiers. MiXCR was run by TCRdb on the PCR reads, yielding one entry per CDR3 protein. The table lists a few hundred thousand distinct CDR3 sequences, under 15% of them singletons. The chain employs TRBV6-2 or TRBV6-3 and TRBJ2-3; 9 nucleotides line up with TRBD1. This clonotype was obtained from a human donor who donated a stem cell graft to a child with combined immunodeficiency. The material was PBMCs from the stem cell graft donor, obtained from the stem cell graft. The CDR3: CASKDRGADTQYF. As DNA, the CDR3 is TGTGCCAGCAAGGACAGGGGAGCAGATACGCAGTATTTT.